These 11 T cell receptor beta chains originate from one sample sequenced in a study of blood T cells in healthy people across ages. For the second PCR, which ran for roughly 6 to 11 cycles, a sample-barcoded 5' primer and a J-beta primer mix were used. A single record per CDR3 protein comes from TCRdb applying MiXCR to the 5' RACE reads. The sample lists around 1,700,000 distinct CDR3 sequences, about 28% occurring once. The specimen was blood. The receptors originated from a woman younger than 45 in good health.

The chain couples TRBV18 to TRBJ1-6; TRBD1 might be the D (5 bases). The V end was cut by 6 bases, the J end by 7 bases, with 13 bases between. The CDR3 is made up of 14 amino acids. Germline CDR1 KGHSH, CDR2 LQKENI. CDR3 nucleotides: TGTGCCAGCTCCCGGGACTCGAAAAATTCACCCCTCCACTTT. It specifies CASSRDSKNSPLHF.

This clonotype was recorded at least ten times. This chain connects TRBV27 to TRBJ2-1, with 11 bases identical to TRBD2. Trimming cost V 3 bases and J 8 bases; bases outside gene matches: 12. Germline V lookup: CDR1 MNHEY, CDR2 SMNVEV (reference sequence). The length of the CDR3 is 17 residues. CDR3 protein: CASSLSPLAGVFHEQFF. The CDR3 bases are TGTGCCAGCAGTTTGTCACCACTAGCGGGAGTGTTCCATGAGCAGTTCTTC.

This clonotype turned up a few times. This rearrangement joins TRBV10-3 to TRBJ2-1, with D unclear. Trimming stripped 2 bases from V and 6 bases from J, with 5 bases between. Looked up from germline, CDR1 is ENHRY and CDR2 is SYGVKD. There are 12 residues in the CDR3. CDR3: CAISEGFNEQFF. CDR3 nucleotides: TGTGCCATCAGTGAGGGGTTCAATGAGCAGTTCTTC.

This chain uses TRBV7-3 with TRBJ2-5; 8 nucleotides match TRBD2. Trimming took 5 bases from V and 4 from J; bases not matched to a gene: 12. The CDR3 length is 16 residues. In germline, CDR1 is SGHTA, CDR2 FQGTGA. The CDR3 coding sequence is TGTGCCAGCAGCAGAGCTCCAGCGGGGGAACCAGAGACCCAGTACTTC. Residues: CASSRAPAGEPETQYF.

The chain joins TRBV6-1 to TRBJ1-1, with D unclear. Per the germline V gene, CDR1 is MNHNS and CDR2 is SASEGT. With 2 bases removed from V and 7 bases from J, the gap between germline ends came to 11 bases. CDR3 length equals 13 residues. In nucleotides, the CDR3 is TGTGCCAGCAGTGAATACGTGGCCCGTGAAGCTTTCTTT. It specifies CASSEYVAREAFF.

This clonotype was seen once. This may arise from a read error, as a much more abundant clone is one base away. The genes are TRBV20-1 and TRBJ2-7; D unresolved. The CDR3 consists of 9 residues. V was trimmed by 5 bases and J by 7 bases, leaving 6 bases between them. Germline values: CDR1 DFQATT, CDR2 SNEGSKA (reference sequence). CDR3 sequence (DNA): TGCAGTGCTGGTCAGGAGCAGTACTTC. It encodes CSAGQEQYF.

V gene TRBV6-6 combines with J gene TRBJ2-7; weak D call: TRBD2 (5 bases). Trimming cost V 4 bases and J 0 bases, with 13 bases left between them. This CDR3 is 15 amino acids long. Germline V gives CDR1 MNHNY, CDR2 SVGAGI (reference sequence). The CDR3: CASSFWASLSYEQYF. CDR3 DNA: TGTGCCAGCAGTTTTTGGGCTAGCCTCTCCTACGAGCAGTACTTC.

For this clonotype: This may be a read error: a much more frequent sequence differs by one nucleotide. The rearrangement links TRBV28 to TRBJ2-5; tentatively, D is TRBD1 (6 bases). The CDR3 runs 15 residues. Germline CDR1 MDHEN, CDR2 SYDVKM. The CDR3 region has the DNA TGTGCCAGCAGTTTCAGGGGAGCAGCCCAAAAGACCCAGTACTTC. It specifies CASSFRGAAQKTQYF.

This chain uses TRBV6-5 with TRBJ2-3; D not certain. Trimming shortened V by 7 bases and J by 3 bases, and 14 bases separated the two germline ends. Germline V gives CDR1 MNHEY, CDR2 SVGAGI. The CDR3 totals 14 residues. The CDR3 here is CASNDPLGTDTQYF. The CDR3 DNA reads TGTGCCAGCAACGACCCCCTGGGGACAGATACGCAGTATTTT.

The chain links TRBV9 to TRBJ1-5; 9 nucleotides align to TRBD1. CDR1 is SGDLS, CDR2 YYNGEE, per germline. The CDR3 runs to 16 residues. Trimming removed 3 bases from V and 1 base from J; junction bases left unmatched: 5. In nucleotides, the CDR3 is TGTGCCAGCAGCGCCGGACAGGGGCTAAGCAATCAGCCCCAGCATTTT. This sequence encodes CASSAGQGLSNQPQHF.

This clonotype appeared a few times. The chain has TRBV7-6 and TRBJ2-1; TRBD1 or TRBD2 may be the D gene (5 bases each). The V gene's germline CDR1 is SGHVS and CDR2 FNYEAQ. The CDR3 is 14 residues long. The V gene lost 0 bases and the J gene lost 8 bases, with 11 bases spanning the gap. The CDR3 bases are TGTGCCAGCAGCTTAGCTGTTGGGGACGATGAGCAGTTCTTC. Its protein product is CASSLAVGDDEQFF.